This entry describes one TCR beta chain. These data are taken from a study of blood T cell repertoires in COVID-19. Study-wide background: Acute-phase and convalescent COVID-19 samples originated in the United States, Italy and Spain. The analysed material was cDNA or gDNA that came from T cells, B-cell-depleted T cells, or PBMCs.

In the source study's methods: Amplifying reference gene primers gave estimates of nucleated cell counts. TCRdb's copy holds only in-frame clones and misses some; the assay was immunoSEQ multiplex PCR. V and J calls plus clone size are reproduced from that table; the DNA served to infer D and trimming. Of about 280,000 clones in the sample, roughly 90% are singletons; the top ten hold around 2%. Sequencing was carried out using peripheral blood. The receptor comes from a man aged 45-65 years with acute or convalescent COVID-19.

The CDR3 DNA reads TGTGCCAGCTCACCACCTCGGACAGAAGGGGGTGGTACGCAGTATTTT. Translated: CASSPPRTEGGGTQYF. The chain couples TRBV18 to TRBJ2-3; tentatively, D is TRBD1 (6 bases). Germline V CDR1 and CDR2: KGHSH, LQKENI. V lost 0 bases, J lost 8 bases, and 18 bases lay in between. This CDR3 contains 16 residues.